These 27 T cell receptor beta chains were all obtained from the same sample, sequenced in a study of response to subunit inactivated influenza vaccine. Each CDR3 protein is one row after TCRdb ran MiXCR on the RT-PCR reads. The sample holds about 190,000 distinct CDR3 sequences; 13% to 15% are singletons and the top ten take about 26%. This material consisted of CD8+ T cells sorted from PBMCs, taken roughly 5 days after vaccination. These receptors were collected from a man aged 50 or older who received an inactivated influenza vaccine.

In its sample, this clonotype was seen a few times. This chain connects TRBV28 to TRBJ2-3; TRBD2 might be the D (5 bases). The germline gives CDR1 MDHEN, CDR2 SYDVKM. Deletions cut 8 bases from V and 0 bases from J, with 15 bases between. The CDR3 has 15 residues. In DNA form, the CDR3 reads TGTGCCAGCCGGGGTGAGAACCCTAGCACAGATACGCAGTATTTT. This gives the protein CASRGENPSTDTQYF.

This clonotype has a count of ten or more. This sequence joins TRBV3-1 and TRBJ2-5, with 9 bases fitting TRBD2. Germline V CDR1 and CDR2: LGHDT, YNNKEL (reference sequence). The CDR3 covers 15 residues. Losses at the gene ends were 1 base for V and 1 base for J; bases not matched to a gene: 1. The CDR3 nucleotides read TGTGCCAGCAGCCAAGCTAGCGGGGCCCAAGAGACCCAGTACTTC. Amino acids: CASSQASGAQETQYF.

This clonotype occurred a few times. This chain joins TRBV28 and TRBJ2-1; 11 nucleotides agree with TRBD2. The CDR3 runs to 15 residues. Per germline, CDR1 MDHEN and CDR2 SYDVKM. With 8 bases clipped from V and 4 bases from J, the junction kept 7 bases outside the gene matches. In DNA form, the CDR3 reads TGTGCCAGCTCTAGCGGGAGGATGGGTTACAATGAGCAGTTCTTC. As protein: CASSSGRMGYNEQFF.

In its sample, this clonotype was seen once. This chain joins TRBV28 and TRBJ2-7, with a possible D match to TRBD1 (5 bases). CDR1 is MDHEN, CDR2 SYDVKM, per germline. The ends were cut back, 6 bases at V and 0 bases at J, with 15 bases in the middle. This CDR3 region has 15 residues. CDR3 loop: CASSPTTGISYEQYF. CDR3 nucleotides: TGTGCCAGCAGCCCAACTACAGGAATCTCCTACGAGCAGTACTTC.

This clonotype was detected a few times. V gene TRBV20-1 combines with J gene TRBJ2-7, with D unresolved. The ends were cut back, 1 base at V and 2 bases at J, with 6 bases in the middle. CDR3 length: 12 amino acids. Per the germline V gene, CDR1 is DFQATT and CDR2 is SNEGSKA (reference sequence). This CDR3 is CSARVTAYEQYF. The CDR3 DNA reads TGCAGTGCTAGAGTCACCGCCTACGAGCAGTACTTC.

With respect to this clonotype: This may be a read error: a much more frequent sequence differs by one nucleotide. The CDR3 DNA is TGTGCCACCCTAGCCGCTACCGGGGGGTTTGAAGATACGCAGTATTTT. Protein: CATLAATGGFEDTQYF. This chain links TRBV10-3 with TRBJ2-3; TRBD2 agrees at 7 bases. The CDR3 sequence is 16 residues long. Germline trimming cut 10 bases from V and 5 bases from J; bases unmatched to any gene: 18. The germline CDR1 and CDR2 sequences are ENHRY and SYGVKD.

The chain has TRBV7-9 and TRBJ2-7; 10 bases map to TRBD1. With 5 bases clipped from V and 4 bases from J, the junction kept 5 bases outside the gene matches. Germline V gene data show CDR1 as SEHNR and CDR2 as FQNEAQ (reference sequence). CDR3 length equals 14 residues. The CDR3 spells CASSRWDRGYEQYF. As DNA, the CDR3 is TGTGCCAGCAGCCGCTGGGACAGGGGTTACGAGCAGTACTTC.

V and J are TRBV11-1 and TRBJ2-3, with TRBD1 identical over 8 bases. V lost 2 bases, J lost 4 bases, and 11 bases stayed unmatched. Germline V gene data show CDR1 as SGHAT and CDR2 as FQDESV (reference sequence). CDR3 length equals 17 residues. CDR3 sequence reads: CASSLNSAGGASDTQYF. DNA of the CDR3: TGTGCCAGCAGCTTAAATTCTGCAGGGGGCGCCTCAGATACGCAGTATTTT.

There are a few counts of this clonotype. V usage is TRBV29-1 and J usage is TRBJ2-2, with 14 positions matching TRBD2. V was clipped by 6 bases and J by 7 bases; unmatched bases: 7. CDR1 and CDR2 from the germline V gene are SQVTM and ANQGSEA. CDR3 length: 15 amino acids. CDR3 in DNA: TGCAGCGTGGGGGGACTAGCGGGAGTAGGCGGGGAGCTGTTTTTT. This sequence encodes CSVGGLAGVGGELFF.

This clonotype was counted a few times. The chain carries TRBV7-8 and TRBJ1-5; TRBD1 matches at 10 bases. The ends lost 5 bases at V and 2 bases at J; junction bases unmatched: 18. Germline V gene data show CDR1 as SGHVS and CDR2 as FQNEAQ. The CDR3 runs to 20 residues. The CDR3 sequence is CASSHFEDGQGENGNQPQHF. CDR3 nucleotides: TGTGCCAGCAGCCATTTCGAAGATGGACAGGGGGAGAATGGCAATCAGCCCCAGCATTTT.

This clonotype has a count of ten or more. The rearrangement uses TRBV20-1 and TRBJ2-5; possible D gene TRBD1, 6 bases. Germline CDR1 reads DFQATT; CDR2 reads SNEGSKA (reference sequence). The CDR3 covers 15 residues. Trimming stripped 1 base from V and 2 bases from J, with 14 bases between. Here the CDR3 DNA reads TGCAGTGCTAGAGGGGTACGGGACAAACAAGAGACCCAGTACTTC. It specifies CSARGVRDKQETQYF.

The sample holds a few counts of this clonotype. A junction boundary mismatches the germline segment, possibly from a read error. V gene TRBV9 combines with J gene TRBJ2-1; D may be TRBD2 (6 bases). The CDR3 totals 16 residues. Germline V lookup: CDR1 SGDLS, CDR2 YYNGEE. CDR3 region: CASSVEQRAIGNEQFF. The CDR3 region has the DNA TGTGCAAGCAGCGTAGAGCAGCGGGCGATTGGGAATGAGCAGTTCTTC.

This clonotype came up a few times. V and J are TRBV5-1 and TRBJ1-1; D might be TRBD1 (6 bases). Per germline, CDR1 SGHRS and CDR2 YFSETQ. Trimming pared 3 bases from V and 7 bases from J, leaving 10 bases between. CDR3 length: 12 residues. CDR3 sequence reads: CASSWGGGEAFF. In nucleotides, the CDR3 is TGCGCCAGCAGCTGGGGGGGCGGTGAAGCTTTCTTT. The full variable domain, in which reference TRBV5-1 and TRBJ1-1 provide the parts outside the CDR3, is KAGVTQTPRYLIKTRGQQVTLSCSPISGHRSVSWYQQTPGQGLQFLFEYFSETQRNKGNFPGRFSGRQFSNSRSEMNVSTLELGDSALYLCASSWGGGEAFFGQGTRLTVV.

The rearrangement joins TRBV4-3 to TRBJ2-7; D uncertain. The germline V gene encodes CDR1 LGHNA and CDR2 YSLEER. Trimming cost V 2 bases and J 3 bases, with 8 bases left between them. The CDR3 has 13 amino acids. The CDR3 region is CASSQTVLYEQYF. DNA of the CDR3: TGCGCCAGCAGCCAAACCGTACTCTACGAGCAGTACTTC.

V usage is TRBV6-2 or TRBV6-3 and J usage is TRBJ2-1, with unresolved D. The germline V gene has CDR1 MNHEY and CDR2 SVGEGT. The CDR3 length is 15 residues. With 2 bases removed from V and 2 bases from J, the gap between germline ends came to 10 bases. CDR3 protein: CASSYRAEPYNEQFF. The CDR3, as DNA: TGTGCCAGCAGTTACCGGGCGGAACCCTACAATGAGCAGTTCTTC.

This chain uses TRBV19 with TRBJ1-1; D is undetermined. The V gene's germline CDR1 is LNHDA and CDR2 SQIVND (reference sequence). This CDR3 is built from 13 residues. V lost 1 base, J lost 4 bases, and 7 bases lay in between. Written as DNA, the CDR3 is TGTGCCAGTAGTATAGTTTCGGGCACTGAAGCTTTCTTT. This gives the protein CASSIVSGTEAFF.

This chain joins TRBV9 and TRBJ1-5; TRBD1 might be the D (6 bases). The V end lost 0 bases, the J end lost 5 bases, and 9 bases lay between the germline ends. The CDR3 has 14 residues. Germline values: CDR1 SGDLS, CDR2 YYNGEE. The chain's CDR3 is CASSVGAGDQPQHF. The CDR3 region has the DNA TGTGCCAGCAGCGTAGGGGCAGGGGATCAGCCCCAGCATTTT.

The CDR3 loop is CAASAGGYEQYF. In DNA, the CDR3 is TGTGCCGCCTCGGCAGGGGGCTACGAGCAGTACTTC. This chain connects TRBV11-2 to TRBJ2-7, with TRBD1 matching 7 bases. This CDR3 has 12 amino acids. The germline V gene has CDR1 SGHAT and CDR2 FQNNGV. J was trimmed by 3 bases and V by 11 bases; bases with no gene match: 7. The complete variable domain, with remaining parts taken from reference TRBV11-2 and TRBJ2-7, reads EAGVAQSPRYKIIEKRQSVAFWCNPISGHATLYWYQQILGQGPKLLIQFQNNGVVDDSQLPKDRFSAERLKGVDSTLKIQPAKLEDSAVYLCAASAGGYEQYFGPGTRLTVT.

V usage is TRBV2 and J usage is TRBJ1-2; D unclear. Germline V gene data show CDR1 as SNHLY and CDR2 as FYNNEI. Trimming took off 5 bases at V and 2 bases at J, with 12 bases between the two ends. The CDR3 covers 14 residues. The CDR3: CASSTREGNYGYTF. The CDR3 DNA follows: TGTGCCAGCAGTACCCGTGAGGGCAACTATGGCTACACCTTC.

This rearrangement joins TRBV25-1 to TRBJ2-7, with TRBD2 as a possible D gene (6 bases). Germline V lookup: CDR1 MGHDK, CDR2 SYGVNS. This CDR3 contains 15 residues. V lost 3 bases to trimming and J lost 2 bases, with 14 bases between them. CDR3 sequence (DNA): TGTGCCAGCAGTGACCCTTGGACTACTCCCTACGAGCAGTACTTC. Protein sequence: CASSDPWTTPYEQYF.

This clonotype was seen ten or more times. The chain has TRBV7-9 and TRBJ2-7; tentatively, D is TRBD1 (6 bases). Trimming cost V 6 bases and J 3 bases, with 6 bases left between them. Germline lookup yields CDR1 SEHNR and CDR2 FQNEAQ (reference sequence). This CDR3 comprises 11 residues. The chain's CDR3 is CASRQGYEQYF. DNA of the CDR3: TGTGCCAGCAGACAGGGCTACGAGCAGTACTTC.

This clonotype was recorded many times. This chain uses TRBV6-5 with TRBJ2-7; D unclear. The CDR3 spans 12 residues. Germline-derived CDR1 and CDR2 are MNHEY and SVGAGI. V gave up 5 bases and J gave up 2 bases, with 7 bases separating them. The CDR3 nucleotides are TGTGCCAGCAGTCCCGGCGCCTACGAGCAGTACTTC. Translated: CASSPGAYEQYF.

This rearrangement joins TRBV5-1 to TRBJ2-7; TRBD1 matches 12 bases. CDR3 length: 15 residues. Germline V gene lookup returns CDR1 SGHRS and CDR2 YFSETQ. The V segment lost 4 bases and the J segment 1 base; nucleotides outside the gene matches: 3. CDR3 amino acids: CASSLGQGASYEQYF. The CDR3 region has the DNA TGCGCCAGCAGCCTGGGACAGGGGGCTTCCTACGAGCAGTACTTC.

This clonotype has a count of ten or more. This chain joins TRBV27 and TRBJ2-7; tentatively, D is TRBD1 (5 bases). The V gene lost 2 bases and the J gene lost 5 bases, with 10 bases spanning the gap. This CDR3 has 13 residues. The germline V gene has CDR1 MNHEY and CDR2 SMNVEV (reference sequence). CDR3 in amino acids: CASSLLARDEQYF. The CDR3 nucleotides read TGTGCCAGCAGTTTACTGGCCAGGGACGAGCAGTACTTC.

V and J are TRBV6-1 and TRBJ1-6, with 7 bases identical to TRBD1. The V and J ends lost 6 bases and 3 bases, in that order; junction bases with no gene match: 11. CDR1 is MNHNS and CDR2 is SASEGT in the germline V gene. The CDR3 runs to 17 residues. CDR3 in amino acids: CASSAGQSYYYNSPLHF. The CDR3 DNA reads as TGTGCCAGCAGCGCGGGACAGTCATACTACTATAATTCACCCCTCCACTTT.

The sample holds a few counts of this clonotype. The chain uses TRBV4-1 and TRBJ2-3; D perhaps matches TRBD1 (6 bases). Per germline, CDR1 MGHRA and CDR2 YSYEKL. This CDR3 has 17 residues. Trimming took 0 bases from V and 5 from J, leaving 18 bases between them. CDR3 nucleotides: TGCGCCAGCAGCCAAGACTCATCAGGGGAAGGACGAGATACGCAGTATTTT. As protein: CASSQDSSGEGRDTQYF.

The table lists this clonotype with a count of one. The rearrangement links TRBV19 to TRBJ2-1; TRBD2 agrees at 8 bases. The V and J ends lost 5 bases and 6 bases, in that order; junction bases with no gene match: 3. This CDR3 has 13 amino acids. Per germline, CDR1 LNHDA and CDR2 SQIVND (reference sequence). The CDR3 coding sequence is TGTGCCAGTAGTGCGGGAGGCACCAATGAGCAGTTCTTC. Encoded protein: CASSAGGTNEQFF.